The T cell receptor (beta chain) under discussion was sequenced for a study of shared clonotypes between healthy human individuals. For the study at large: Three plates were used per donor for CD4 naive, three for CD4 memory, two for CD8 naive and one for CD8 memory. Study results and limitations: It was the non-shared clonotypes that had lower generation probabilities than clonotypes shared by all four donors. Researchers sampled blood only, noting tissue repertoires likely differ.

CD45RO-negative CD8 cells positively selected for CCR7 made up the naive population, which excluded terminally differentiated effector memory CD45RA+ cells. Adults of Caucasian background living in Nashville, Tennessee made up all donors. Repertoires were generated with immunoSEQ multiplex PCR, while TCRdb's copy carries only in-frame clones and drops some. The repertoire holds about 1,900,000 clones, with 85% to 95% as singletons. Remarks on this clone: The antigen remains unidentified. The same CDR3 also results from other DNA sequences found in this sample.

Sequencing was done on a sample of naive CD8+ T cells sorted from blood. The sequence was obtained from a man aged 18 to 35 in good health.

This chain's CDR3 is CASSLASGSLETQYF. CDR3 bases: TGTGCCAGCAGCTTGGCGAGCGGGAGCTTGGAGACCCAGTACTTC. The V gene is TRBV5-6, the J gene TRBJ2-5; 8 bases line up with TRBD2. V lost 0 bases and J lost 5; bases outside the gene matches: 6. Germline V gives CDR1 SGHDT, CDR2 YYEEEE. CDR3 length equals 15 residues. Full variable domain (outside the CDR3, taken from reference TRBV5-6 and TRBJ2-5): DAGVTQSPTHLIKTRGQQVTLRCSPKSGHDTVSWYQQALGQGPQFIFQYYEEEERQRGNFPDRFSGHQFPNYSSELNVNALLLGDSALYLCASSLASGSLETQYFGPGTRLLVL.